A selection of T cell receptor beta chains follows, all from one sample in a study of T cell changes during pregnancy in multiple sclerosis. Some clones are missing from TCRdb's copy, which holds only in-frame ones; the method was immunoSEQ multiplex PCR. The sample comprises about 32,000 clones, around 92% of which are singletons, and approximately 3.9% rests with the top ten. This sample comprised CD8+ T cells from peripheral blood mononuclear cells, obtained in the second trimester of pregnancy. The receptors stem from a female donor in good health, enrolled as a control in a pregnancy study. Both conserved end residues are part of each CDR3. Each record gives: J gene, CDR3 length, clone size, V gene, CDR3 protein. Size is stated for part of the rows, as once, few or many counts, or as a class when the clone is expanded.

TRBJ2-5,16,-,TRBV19,CASTQNPQGSPETQYF
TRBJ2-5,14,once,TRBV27,CASSFRTGQETQYF
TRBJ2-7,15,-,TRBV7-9,CASSPGTSGGYEQYF
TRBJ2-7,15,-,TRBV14,CASSPYVGENYEQYF
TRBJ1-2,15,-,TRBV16,CASSLDRVANYGYTF
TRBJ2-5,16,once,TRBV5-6,CASSPQRVGGLETQYF
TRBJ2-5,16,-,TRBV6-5,CASSYSGGGPGETQYF
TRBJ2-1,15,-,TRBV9,CASSAKGLVYNEQFF
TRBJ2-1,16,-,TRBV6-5,CASSSLGTSYYNEQFF
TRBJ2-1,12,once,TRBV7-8,CASSSKGYEQFF
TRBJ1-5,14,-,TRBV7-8,CASSNRTGVQPQHF
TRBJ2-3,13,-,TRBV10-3,CAISERVTDTQYF
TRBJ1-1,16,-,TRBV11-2,CASSLAVEGAHTEAFF
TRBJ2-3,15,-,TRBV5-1,CASSWTGGQKDTQYF
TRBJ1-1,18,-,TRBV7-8,CASSLAFQGEQMNTEAFF
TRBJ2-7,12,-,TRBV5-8,CASRQQDYEQYF
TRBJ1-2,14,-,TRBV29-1,CSVEDQGANYGYTF
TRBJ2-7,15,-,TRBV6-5,CASSPERGRAYEQYF
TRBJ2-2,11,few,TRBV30,CAWIFTGELFF
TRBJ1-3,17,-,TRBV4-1,CASSQKAEVHSGNTIYF
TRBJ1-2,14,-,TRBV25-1,CASSGRTGPYGYTF
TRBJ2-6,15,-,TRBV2,CASRMDSSGANVLTF
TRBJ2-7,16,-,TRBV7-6,CASSLVAGGLSYEQYF
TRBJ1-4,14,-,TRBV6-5,CASSQGINNEKLFF
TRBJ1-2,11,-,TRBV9,CASSALSGYTF
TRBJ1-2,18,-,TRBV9,CASSPPPWGSPRGDGYTF
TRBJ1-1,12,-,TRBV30,CAWSDGNTEAFF
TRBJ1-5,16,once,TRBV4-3,CASSQDTGASNQPQHF
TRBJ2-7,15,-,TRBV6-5,CASSQQGAHNYEQYF
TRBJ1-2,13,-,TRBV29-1,CSVGTGYEDGYTF
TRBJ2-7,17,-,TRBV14,CASSQGWATGGSYEQYF
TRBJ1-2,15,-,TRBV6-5,CASSYSLDRASGYTF
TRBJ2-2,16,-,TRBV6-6,CASSPAGNGDTGELFF
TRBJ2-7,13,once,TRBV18,CASSPGDSYEQYF
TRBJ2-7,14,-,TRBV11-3,CASSPGGSVYEQYF
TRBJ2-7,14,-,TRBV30,CAWSTGTGTYEQYF
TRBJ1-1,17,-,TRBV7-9,CASSPVYWRDRSTEAFF
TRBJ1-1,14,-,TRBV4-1,CASSLANRDTEAFF
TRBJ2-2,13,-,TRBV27,CASSLGPTGELFF
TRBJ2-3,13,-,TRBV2,CASKNPVTDTQYF
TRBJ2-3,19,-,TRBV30,CAWRGTPGLAGGNTDTQYF
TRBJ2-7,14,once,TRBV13,CASSRGLAGGEQYF
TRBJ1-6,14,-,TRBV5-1,CASSLVGAYSPLHF
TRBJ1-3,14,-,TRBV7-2,CASSVQGSGNTIYF
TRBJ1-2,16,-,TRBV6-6,CAGSYTPDSPNYGYTF
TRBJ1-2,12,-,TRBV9,CASSASNYGYTF
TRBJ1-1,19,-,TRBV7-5,CARSPRTDKPYYWNTEAFF
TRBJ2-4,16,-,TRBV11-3,CASSLGTGLAKNIQYF
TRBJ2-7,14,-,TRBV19,CASSISTGAYEQYF
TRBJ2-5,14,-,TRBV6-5,CASSYTDNQETQYF
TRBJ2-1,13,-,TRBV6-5,CASSYGGGLEQFF
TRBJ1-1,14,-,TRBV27,CASSPGTGLTEAFF
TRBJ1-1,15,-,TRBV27,CASSAGTGGNTEAFF
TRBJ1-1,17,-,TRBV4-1,CASRERQGTGMNTEAFF
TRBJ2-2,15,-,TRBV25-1,CASSEAGFDTGELFF
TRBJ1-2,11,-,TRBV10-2,CASSGPDGYTF
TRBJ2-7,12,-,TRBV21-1,CASSRKRCEQYF
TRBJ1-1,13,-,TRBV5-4,CASSLRGDTEAFF
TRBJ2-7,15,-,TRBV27,CASSLGAVSSYEQYF